The 24 T cell receptor beta chains listed next were all sequenced from one sample in a study of response to subunit inactivated influenza vaccine. TCRdb ran MiXCR on the RT-PCR reads and lists one entry per CDR3 protein. The data hold 860,000 or so distinct CDR3 sequences, with around 20% observed a single time. Material: PBMCs from blood, obtained around 5 days after vaccination. All receptors derive from a man aged 45-65 years who received an inactivated influenza vaccine.

The gene calls are TRBV14 and TRBJ2-4; possible D gene TRBD1, 6 bases. The ends were cut back, 0 bases at V and 1 base at J, with 16 bases in the middle. CDR3 length equals 18 residues. In germline, CDR1 is SGHDN, CDR2 FVKESK. This CDR3 is CASSQEVVGGHAKNIQYF. The DNA for the CDR3 is TGTGCCAGCAGCCAAGAAGTAGTTGGGGGCCATGCCAAAAACATTCAGTACTTC. Full variable domain (rest looked up from reference TRBV14 and TRBJ2-4): EAGVTQFPSHSVIEKGQTVTLRCDPISGHDNLYWYRRVMGKEIKFLLHFVKESKQDESGMPNNRFLAERTGGTYSTLKVQPAELEDSGVYFCASSQEVVGGHAKNIQYFGAGTRLSVL.

This chain connects TRBV2 to TRBJ2-2; TRBD2 might be the D (6 bases). V was trimmed by 1 base and J by 1 base, leaving 10 bases between them. CDR3 length equals 16 residues. Germline V gene lookup returns CDR1 SNHLY and CDR2 FYNNEI. This chain's CDR3 is CASSEVGTWNTGELFF. The CDR3 coding sequence is TGTGCCAGCAGTGAAGTGGGGACTTGGAACACCGGGGAGCTGTTTTTT.

The sample holds a few counts of this clonotype. J is TRBJ2-7 and V is TRBV4-2; TRBD2 matches at 7 bases. The germline V gene has CDR1 LGHNA and CDR2 YNFKEQ. With V trimmed by 1 base and J by 2 bases, 5 bases remained unmatched. CDR3 length: 15 amino acids. In DNA form, the CDR3 reads TGTGCCAGCAGCCAAGGTGCTAGCGGAACCTACGAGCAGTACTTC. Translated: CASSQGASGTYEQYF.

This clonotype appeared a few times. J is TRBJ2-1 and V is TRBV20-1; TRBD2 agrees at 11 bases. Germline values: CDR1 DFQATT, CDR2 SNEGSKA (reference sequence). CDR3 length equals 13 residues. Trimming removed 6 bases from V and 5 bases from J; junction bases left unmatched: 3. CDR3 amino acids: CSAAGLADNEQFF. The CDR3 coding sequence is TGCAGTGCCGCGGGACTAGCGGACAATGAGCAGTTCTTC.

A few counts support this clonotype. The V and J genes are TRBV20-1 and TRBJ2-7, with TRBD2 identical over 7 bases. V was clipped by 3 bases and J by 2 bases; unmatched bases: 7. The CDR3 loop spans 14 amino acids. In germline, CDR1 is DFQATT, CDR2 SNEGSKA (reference sequence). CDR3 sequence reads: CSASGRESTYEQYF. Here the CDR3 DNA reads TGCAGTGCTAGTGGGCGGGAGTCCACCTACGAGCAGTACTTC.

This clonotype was observed a handful of times. The chain combines TRBV28 with TRBJ1-5, with D possibly TRBD1 on 5 matching bases. V shed 4 bases and J shed 3 bases, with 16 bases lying between them. The CDR3 is 16 amino acids. Germline V gene data show CDR1 as MDHEN and CDR2 as SYDVKM. In nucleotides, the CDR3 is TGTGCCAGCAGTTCGTCAAGGGACCGCTCCAATCAGCCCCAGCATTTT. As protein: CASSSSRDRSNQPQHF.

This clonotype was found many times. This sequence joins TRBV5-1 and TRBJ2-1; 10 bases align to TRBD2. This CDR3 has 15 amino acids. Per germline, CDR1 SGHRS and CDR2 YFSETQ. With V trimmed by 1 base and J by 9 bases, 7 bases remained unmatched. The CDR3 loop reads CASSLNPGLAPEQFF. The CDR3 DNA reads as TGCGCCAGCAGCTTGAATCCGGGACTAGCGCCTGAGCAGTTCTTC.

This clonotype was counted only a few times. The chain joins TRBV28 to TRBJ1-1; possibly TRBD1 for D (6 bases). The length of the CDR3 is 17 residues. CDR1 and CDR2 (germline): MDHEN, SYDVKM. V lost 3 bases, J lost 3 bases, and 20 bases lay in between. This CDR3 reads CASSLPRGAGKDTEAFF. CDR3 DNA sequence: TGTGCCAGCAGTTTGCCCAGGGGCGCGGGTAAGGACACTGAAGCTTTCTTT.

This clonotype was seen ten or more times. The rearrangement links TRBV12-3 or TRBV12-4 to TRBJ2-5, with 11 bases that match TRBD2. This CDR3 comprises 16 residues. The trim removed 5 bases at V and 5 bases at J, leaving 10 bases unmatched. The chain's CDR3 is CASSTRSGGAGETQYF. The DNA of the CDR3 is TGTGCCAGCAGTACCCGTAGCGGGGGGGCTGGTGAGACCCAGTACTTC.

The chain couples TRBV30 to TRBJ1-1; D not certain. CDR1 is GTSNPN and CDR2 is SVGIG in the germline V gene (reference sequence). Deletions cut 0 bases from V and 0 bases from J, with 8 bases between. This CDR3 contains 14 residues. The CDR3 sequence: CAWSVRTVNTEAFF. The CDR3 nucleotides read TGTGCCTGGAGTGTACGTACGGTGAACACTGAAGCTTTCTTT.

At least ten counts were recorded for this clonotype. The V gene is TRBV15, the J gene TRBJ1-5; D unresolved. The CDR3 loop spans 13 amino acids. With 3 bases removed from V and 1 base from J, the gap between germline ends came to 4 bases. Germline values: CDR1 LNHNV, CDR2 YYDKDF (reference sequence). CDR3 sequence: CATSRGSNQPQHF. The CDR3 region has the DNA TGTGCCACCAGCAGGGGAAGCAATCAGCCCCAGCATTTT.

This clonotype has a count of ten or more. This sequence joins TRBV10-3 and TRBJ2-3; no clear D gene. The V gene lost 4 bases and the J gene lost 0 bases, with 8 bases spanning the gap. The CDR3 is made up of 14 amino acids. Per the germline V gene, CDR1 is ENHRY and CDR2 is SYGVKD. This chain's CDR3 is CAISARPSTDTQYF. CDR3 coding DNA: TGTGCCATCAGTGCACGGCCGAGCACAGATACGCAGTATTTT.

The V call is TRBV15, the J call TRBJ2-5; weak D call: TRBD1 (6 bases). Germline V gene lookup returns CDR1 LNHNV and CDR2 YYDKDF (reference sequence). V lost 4 bases, J lost 4 bases, and 13 bases lay in between. CDR3 length: 14 residues. CDR3 residues: CATSTTGSRETQYF. CDR3 DNA sequence: TGTGCCACCAGCACTACAGGGAGCAGAGAGACCCAGTACTTC.

This clonotype was detected once. This rearrangement joins TRBV29-1 to TRBJ2-3; D perhaps matches TRBD1 (5 bases). There are 13 residues in the CDR3. In germline, CDR1 is SQVTM, CDR2 ANQGSEA. Trimming took off 8 bases at V and 0 bases at J, with 12 bases between the two ends. The CDR3 sequence: CSLQESSTDTQYF. CDR3 sequence (DNA): TGCAGCCTACAGGAATCTAGCACAGATACGCAGTATTTT.

The V and J genes are TRBV19 and TRBJ2-1; D could derive from TRBD1 or TRBD2 (5 bases each). Germline V gene lookup returns CDR1 LNHDA and CDR2 SQIVND (reference sequence). V shed 3 bases and J shed 5 bases, with 8 bases lying between them. The CDR3 has 13 residues. CDR3 loop: CASSMGTHNEQFF. The CDR3 DNA is TGTGCCAGTAGTATGGGGACCCACAATGAGCAGTTCTTC.

This clonotype has more than one count but fewer than ten. V and J are TRBV20-1 and TRBJ2-3; 8 positions match TRBD2. Germline V gene data show CDR1 as DFQATT and CDR2 as SNEGSKA (reference sequence). CDR3 length equals 15 residues. V was clipped by 1 base and J by 5 bases; unmatched bases: 8. The DNA of the CDR3 is TGCAGTGCTAGAGGTGTAGCGGGGAGGGGAGATACGCAGTATTTT. As protein: CSARGVAGRGDTQYF.

The rearrangement uses TRBV2 and TRBJ1-2; D call uncertain. The germline CDR1 and CDR2 sequences are SNHLY and FYNNEI. V was trimmed by 9 bases and J by 5 bases, leaving 13 bases between them. There are 12 residues in the CDR3. In DNA, the CDR3 is TGTGCCAGAGCCCCAAACAGTTATGGCTACACCTTC. This gives the protein CARAPNSYGYTF. Looking up the rest from reference TRBV2 and TRBJ1-2 gives the full variable domain: EPEVTQTPSHQVTQMGQEVILRCVPISNHLYFYWYRQILGQKVEFLVSFYNNEISEKSEIFDDQFSVERPDGSNFTLKIRSTKLEDSAMYFCARAPNSYGYTFGSGTRLTVV.

This clonotype was detected a few times. The chain has TRBV7-9 and TRBJ2-1; 9 bases agree with TRBD2. Trimming took 5 bases from V and 10 from J; bases not matched to a gene: 9. The CDR3 consists of 14 residues. Germline values: CDR1 SEHNR, CDR2 FQNEAQ (reference sequence). The CDR3 sequence: CASSLGGGGAEQFF. Here the CDR3 DNA reads TGTGCCAGCAGCCTAGGCGGCGGGGGGGCCGAGCAGTTCTTC.

The table lists this clonotype with many counts. The chain uses TRBV5-1 and TRBJ1-5; a weak D match, TRBD1 (6 bases). The CDR3 consists of 15 residues. Germline lookup yields CDR1 SGHRS and CDR2 YFSETQ. V was trimmed by 0 bases and J by 7 bases, leaving 14 bases between them. CDR3: CASSLGTGWDQPQHF. In nucleotides, the CDR3 is TGCGCCAGCAGCTTGGGCACAGGGTGGGACCAGCCCCAGCATTTT.

The chain carries TRBV11-2 and TRBJ2-1; 7 bases agree with TRBD1. V was pared by 5 bases and J by 6 bases, with 13 bases of the junction left unmatched. Germline assignment: CDR1 SGHAT and CDR2 FQNNGV. The CDR3 sequence is 16 residues long. The CDR3 DNA reads TGTGCCAGCAGCCTACTTGGGGACAGACTATCCAATGAGCAGTTCTTC. It is translated as CASSLLGDRLSNEQFF.

This clonotype has a count of ten or more. V gene TRBV12-3 or TRBV12-4 combines with J gene TRBJ1-5, with D possibly being TRBD1 (5 bases). The CDR3 is made up of 13 amino acids. V lost 4 bases and J 12 bases, leaving 16 bases between the germline ends. DNA of the CDR3: TGTGCCAGCAGTTCCTCGACAGAGCCAGTCCAGCATTTT. It yields the protein CASSSSTEPVQHF.

A single count supports this clonotype. The chain couples TRBV5-1 to TRBJ2-1, with 7 bases matching TRBD1. Germline lookup yields CDR1 SGHRS and CDR2 YFSETQ. The CDR3 length is 17 residues. V gave up 4 bases and J gave up 0 bases; unmatched junction bases: 10. The CDR3 sequence: CASSRVTGVLSYNEQFF. The CDR3 bases are TGCGCCAGCAGCCGTGTAACAGGGGTGCTCTCCTACAATGAGCAGTTCTTC.

This clonotype was detected a few times. The V gene is TRBV20-1, the J gene TRBJ2-3; D not certain. Trimming took 5 bases from V and 3 from J, leaving 9 bases between them. The CDR3 runs to 12 residues. Per germline, CDR1 DFQATT and CDR2 SNEGSKA (reference sequence). The CDR3 region has the DNA TGCAGTGCTCCGGACGTGACAGATACGCAGTATTTT. It yields the protein CSAPDVTDTQYF.

A word on this clonotype: At one end, the junction sequence differs from germline, possibly due to a read error. CDR3 nucleotides: TGTGGCAGCAGCCTGGACCAGGGAAATTACAATGAGCAGTTCTTC. Protein product: CGSSLDQGNYNEQFF. The chain joins TRBV5-4 to TRBJ2-1, with a weak D call TRBD1 (5 bases). This CDR3 is built from 15 residues. The germline CDR1 and CDR2 sequences are SGHNT and YYREEE (reference sequence).